This record concerns one TCR beta chain sequence. These data are taken from a study of T cell changes during pregnancy in multiple sclerosis. Libraries were prepared by immunoSEQ multiplex PCR; TCRdb keeps only in-frame clonotypes and omits some of them. The data show 40,000 or so clones, with about 94% seen just once and roughly 8.1% held by the top ten. CDR3 length: 15 residues. From germline, CDR1 is SGHKS and CDR2 YYEKEE (reference sequence). The germline V and J ends were trimmed by 3 bases and 2 bases, with 14 bases remaining between them. The sample here was CD8+ T cells from peripheral blood mononuclear cells, taken in the third trimester of pregnancy. The chain uses TRBV5-5 and TRBJ2-5, with D possibly being TRBD1 (6 bases). This clonotype was obtained from a female donor with multiple sclerosis, enrolled in a pregnancy study. CDR3 amino acids: CASSWSGATQETQYF. The CDR3 nucleotides read TGTGCCAGCAGCTGGTCAGGGGCGACTCAAGAGACCCAGTACTTC.